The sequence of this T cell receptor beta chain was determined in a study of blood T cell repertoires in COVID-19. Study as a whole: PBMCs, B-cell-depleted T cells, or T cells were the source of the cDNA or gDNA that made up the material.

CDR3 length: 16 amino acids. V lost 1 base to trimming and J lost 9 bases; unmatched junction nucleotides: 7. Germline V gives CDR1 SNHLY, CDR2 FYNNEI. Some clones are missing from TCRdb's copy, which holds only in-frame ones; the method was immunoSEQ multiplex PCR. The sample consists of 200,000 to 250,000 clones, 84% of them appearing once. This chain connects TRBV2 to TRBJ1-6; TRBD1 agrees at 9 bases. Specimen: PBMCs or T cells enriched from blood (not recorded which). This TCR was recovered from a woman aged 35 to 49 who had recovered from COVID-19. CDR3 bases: TGTGCCAGCAGTGAAGGGTCGGGACAGGGAGCTTCACCCCTCCACTTT. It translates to CASSEGSGQGASPLHF.